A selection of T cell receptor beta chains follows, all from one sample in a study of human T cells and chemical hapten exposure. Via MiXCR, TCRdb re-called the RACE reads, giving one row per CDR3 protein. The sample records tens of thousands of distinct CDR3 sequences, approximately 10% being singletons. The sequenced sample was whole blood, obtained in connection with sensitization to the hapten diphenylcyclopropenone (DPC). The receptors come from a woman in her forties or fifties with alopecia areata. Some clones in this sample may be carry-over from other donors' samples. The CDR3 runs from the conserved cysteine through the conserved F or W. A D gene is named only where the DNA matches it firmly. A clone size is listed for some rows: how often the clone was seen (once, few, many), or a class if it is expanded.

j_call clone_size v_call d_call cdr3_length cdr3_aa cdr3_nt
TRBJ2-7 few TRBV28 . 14 CASSLDRSSYEQYF TGTGCCAGCAGCCTTGACCGGAGCTCCTACGAGCAGTACTTC
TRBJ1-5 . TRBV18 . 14 CASTSGVGNQPQHF .
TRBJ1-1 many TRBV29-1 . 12 CIYKEGNTEAFF TGCATCTACAAGGAAGGGAACACTGAAGCTTTCTTT
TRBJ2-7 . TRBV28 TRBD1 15 CASSIPGTGSYEQYF TGTGCCAGCAGTATTCCTGGGACAGGGTCGTACGAGCAGTACTTC
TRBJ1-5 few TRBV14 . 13 CASSQAPGAPQHF TGTGCCAGCAGCCAAGCACCAGGGGCCCCCCAGCATTTT
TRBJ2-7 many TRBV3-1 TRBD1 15 CASSPSGTGAYEQYF TGTGCCAGCAGCCCCTCCGGGACAGGGGCCTACGAGCAGTACTTC
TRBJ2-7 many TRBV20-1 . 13 CSARVPPGGEQYF TGCAGTGCTAGAGTGCCCCCAGGCGGCGAGCAGTACTTC
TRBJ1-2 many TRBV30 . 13 CAWKTPRYYGYTF TGTGCCTGGAAGACACCTAGGTACTATGGCTACACCTTC
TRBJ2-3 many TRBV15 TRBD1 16 CATSRGQGARTDTQYF TGTGCCACCAGCAGAGGACAGGGGGCGCGCACAGATACGCAGTATTTT
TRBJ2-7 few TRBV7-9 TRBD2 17 CASSLVRGGPFSYEQYF TGTGCCAGCAGCTTAGTCCGCGGGGGGCCCTTCTCCTACGAGCAGTACTTC
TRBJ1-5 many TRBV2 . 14 CASSEGGLRPPQHF TGTGCCAGCAGTGAGGGGGGCCTCCGACCGCCCCAGCATTTT
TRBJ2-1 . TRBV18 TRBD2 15 CASSFSSGGYNEQFF TGTGCCAGCTCTTTCAGCAGCGGGGGGTACAATGAGCAGTTCTTC
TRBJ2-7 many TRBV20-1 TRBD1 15 CSAQTPGTGGYEQYF TGCAGTGCGCAGACCCCCGGGACAGGGGGCTACGAGCAGTACTTC
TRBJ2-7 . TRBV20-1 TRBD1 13 CSAGRQGSYEQYF TGCAGTGCTGGAAGACAGGGGAGCTACGAGCAGTACTTC
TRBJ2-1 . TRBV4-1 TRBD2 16 CASSQSLAGTYNEQFF TGCGCCAGCAGCCAGTCACTAGCGGGCACCTACAATGAGCAGTTCTTC